This T cell receptor beta chain came from a study of blood T cell repertoires in COVID-19 (dated by TCRdb to 2020 to 2021). The study in broad terms: The collaborator samples originated in the United States, Italy and Spain and spanned the acute and convalescent phases of COVID-19. The material from the prospective study consisted of cDNA or gDNA derived from T cells, B-cell-depleted T cells, or PBMCs. Subjects who had been exposed to COVID-19, were actively infected with it, or had recovered from it provided the deeply sampled blood TCRbeta repertoires that made up the dataset. The repertoires were made available in a free public database intended to serve as a resource for research on the immune response to SARS-CoV-2. Samples were obtained from the ongoing ImmuneRACE study (first 160 participants) and from 1,254 subjects provided by 6 global collaborators. Sample metadata almost always included a de-identified subject ID, COVID-19 status, age in years and sex. Where HLA class I and class II types were available, the types were taken from metadata supplied by the sample provider, not from assay-based typing. The study at large found these results: The quantity of clinical and demographic metadata differed by source and by participant and was supplied without curation.

The collaborating institutions used their own protocols to collect whole blood in K2EDTA tubes. For TCRbeta analysis, collaborators shipped samples as frozen whole blood, isolated PBMCs, or DNA extracted from either of those sample types. In its sample, this clone was seen once. What this receptor recognizes is not known. It has no much larger one-base neighbor in the sample; base qualities were not kept. The immunoSEQ Assay, a bias-controlled multiplex PCR, was used to amplify TCRbeta CDR3 regions from genomic DNA. Per the source publication's procedure: The number of nucleated cells in each sample was estimated by amplification of reference gene primers within the assay. Sequence reads were collapsed and filtered to measure the absolute abundance of every unique TCRbeta CDR3 rearrangement. For each sample, productive Simpson clonality was calculated as the square root of Simpson's diversity index over productive rearrangements. TCRdb carries this immuneACCESS record with in-frame sequences only. Its versions omit some clonotypes, under half of them owing to an unresolved V gene in the studies checked, with the rest unexplained. V, J and clone size derive from that table, while D and trimming were established from the DNA sequence. The sample has 120,000 to 150,000 clones on record, over 70% of them singletons. 8% to 11% of the sample lies in the top ten.

The CDR1 and CDR2 encoded by the germline V gene are MNHEY and SVGEGT. The CDR3, cysteine through phenylalanine, is 14 amino acids long. Only the CDR3 portion is preserved as DNA: 42 bases, with reading frame beginning at the first base. The V end loses 2 bases and the J end loses 7 bases, and a stretch of 12 bases separates them. This chain joins TRBV6-2 or TRBV6-3 to TRBJ2-1, with TRBD2 tentatively as D gene (5 bases match). The sample taken for sequencing was peripheral blood. The source of this sequence is a man aged 55 to 69 with active or convalescent COVID-19. Here the CDR3 is given as CASSYDGVPNEQFF. The bases are TGTGCCAGCAGTTACGACGGGGTACCAAATGAGCAGTTCTTC.